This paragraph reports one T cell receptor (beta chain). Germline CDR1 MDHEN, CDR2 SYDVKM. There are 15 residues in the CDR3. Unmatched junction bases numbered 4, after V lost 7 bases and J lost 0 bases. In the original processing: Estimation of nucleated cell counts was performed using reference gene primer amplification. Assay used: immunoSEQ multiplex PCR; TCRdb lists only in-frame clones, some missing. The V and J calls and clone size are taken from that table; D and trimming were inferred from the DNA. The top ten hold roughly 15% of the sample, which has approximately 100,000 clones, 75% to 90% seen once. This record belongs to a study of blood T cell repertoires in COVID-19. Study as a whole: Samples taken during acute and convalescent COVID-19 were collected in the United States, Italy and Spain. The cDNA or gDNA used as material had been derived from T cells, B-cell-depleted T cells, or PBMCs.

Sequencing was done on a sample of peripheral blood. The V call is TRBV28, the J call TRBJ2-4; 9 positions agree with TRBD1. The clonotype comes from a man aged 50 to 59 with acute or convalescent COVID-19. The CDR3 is CASTLTGGAKNIQYF. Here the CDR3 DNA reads TGTGCCAGCACCTTGACAGGGGGAGCCAAAAACATTCAGTACTTC.